The rows below give T cell receptor beta chains drawn from one sample of a study of blood T cell repertoires in COVID-19. TCRdb's copy holds only in-frame clones and misses some; the assay was immunoSEQ multiplex PCR. The sample lists about 370,000 clones, around 90% occurring once. What was sequenced was peripheral blood. The receptor set was obtained from a man between 18 and 29 years old with active or convalescent COVID-19. Both conserved end residues are part of each CDR3. The D gene is left open where the match is weak. Rows give clone size only sometimes, using once, few, many, or a class for an expanded clone.

>-|15|-|TRBJ1-3|TRBV15
TGTGCCACCAGCAGAGAGAGGAGCTCTGGAAACACCATATATTTT
CATSRERSSGNTIYF
>-|14|-|TRBJ1-1|TRBV14
TGTGCCAGCAGAAGAGGAGCCATGAACACTGAAGCTTTCTTT
CASRRGAMNTEAFF
>-|12|-|TRBJ1-5|TRBV29-1
TGCAGCGTTGCAGGGATCGGACAGCCCCAGCATTTT
CSVAGIGQPQHF
>-|15|-|TRBJ2-7|TRBV4-3
TGCGCCAGCAGCCAAGATGGCAGGTCCTCCTACGAGCAGTACTTC
CASSQDGRSSYEQYF
>-|17|TRBD1|TRBJ1-1|TRBV5-1
TGCGCCAGCAGCCCTGGTCCGGACAGGGCCTTGAACACTGAAGCTTTCTTT
CASSPGPDRALNTEAFF
>-|16|TRBD2|TRBJ2-5|TRBV5-4
TGTGCCAGCAGCTTGGGTAGCGGGAGGGCCGGGGAGACCCAGTACTTC
CASSLGSGRAGETQYF
>-|11|-|TRBJ2-3|TRBV10-2
TGCGCCAGCAGTGATAGAGATACGCAGTATTTT
CASSDRDTQYF
>-|12|-|TRBJ2-7|TRBV27
TGTGCCCCCAAGGCGGGCTCCTACGAGCAGTACTTC
CAPKAGSYEQYF
>-|16|-|TRBJ1-5|TRBV6-6
TGTGCCAGCAGTACCCAGGGCGGAGGGGGCAATCAGCCCCAGCATTTT
CASSTQGGGGNQPQHF
>few|14|-|TRBJ2-1|TRBV10-1
TGCGCCAGCGTGAGCTTAAACTCCTACAATGAGCAGTTCTTC
CASVSLNSYNEQFF
>-|12|-|TRBJ2-5|TRBV29-1
TGCAGCGTTGATTCCAGGGGAGAGACCCAGTACTTC
CSVDSRGETQYF
>-|13|TRBD1|TRBJ2-7|TRBV12-3/TRBV12-4
TGTGCCAGCAGAGGACAGGCCGTCTACGAGCAGTACTTC
CASRGQAVYEQYF
>-|20|-|TRBJ2-6|TRBV19
TGTGCCAGTAGTATCATAGGGAAACAGGGTCCCGGCTCTGGGGCCAACGTGCTGACTTTC
CASSIIGKQGPGSGANVLTF
>-|17|-|TRBJ2-2|TRBV19
TGTGCCAGTAGCACCGGGATAGTCATAGGTTCGACCGGGGAGCTGTTTTTT
CASSTGIVIGSTGELFF
>-|16|TRBD2|TRBJ2-7|TRBV3-1/TRBV3-2
TGTGCCAGCAGCCCCGAGGTCCTAGCGGGACGTCGCGAGCAGTACTTC
CASSPEVLAGRREQYF
>once|15|TRBD2|TRBJ2-2|TRBV4-3
TGCGCCAGCAGCCAAGACGGGGGGTGGACCGGGGAGCTGTTTTTT
CASSQDGGWTGELFF
>-|16|-|TRBJ1-6|TRBV4-3
TGCGCCAGCAGCCTAGCTCAGGGTCTCACTAATTCACCCCTCCACTTT
CASSLAQGLTNSPLHF
>-|14|TRBD2|TRBJ2-2|TRBV6-2/TRBV6-3
TGTGCCAGCAGCCGGGGGGGTGCCACCGGGGAGCTGTTTTTT
CASSRGGATGELFF
>-|16|-|TRBJ1-2|TRBV24-1
TGTGCCACCAGTGATTCCCCCCCAGGGGTTGACTATGGCTACACCTTC
CATSDSPPGVDYGYTF
>-|15|-|TRBJ1-4|TRBV6-5
TGTGCCAGCCGCCCCACAGGGACGACTAATGAAAAACTGTTTTTT
CASRPTGTTNEKLFF
>-|15|-|TRBJ2-7|TRBV6-5
TGTGCCAGCAGTTACACGGACAGAGTCTCCTACGAGCAGTACTTC
CASSYTDRVSYEQYF
>-|17|-|TRBJ2-1|TRBV18
TGTGCCAGCTCACTGGGGGGATTAGCGGTGATCTACAATGAGCAGTTCTTC
CASSLGGLAVIYNEQFF
>-|17|-|TRBJ2-7|TRBV6-2/TRBV6-3
TGTGCCAGCAGTTACCCAATAGGACTAAAAGAAGGCTACGAGCAGTACTTC
CASSYPIGLKEGYEQYF
>-|15|-|TRBJ1-1|TRBV5-5
TGTGCCAGCAGCTCACAGACAGCGATGAACACTGAAGCTTTCTTT
CASSSQTAMNTEAFF
>-|16|TRBD1|TRBJ2-7|TRBV6-6
TGTGCCAGCAGAAAAACCGGGACAGGGGAATCCTACGAGCAGTACTTC
CASRKTGTGESYEQYF
>few|16|TRBD1|TRBJ1-4|TRBV5-6
TGTGCCAGCAGCTCATCCCAGGGGGCGGGTAATGAAAAACTGTTTTTT
CASSSSQGAGNEKLFF
>-|15|-|TRBJ1-1|TRBV3-1/TRBV3-2
TGTGCCAGCAGGCAAGAACAAATAGGGGACACTGAAGCTTTCTTT
CASRQEQIGDTEAFF